This T cell receptor (beta chain) was recorded in a study of spatial heterogeneity in lung cancer. Study-level information: Sequencing consistently turned up more beta-chain sequences than alpha-chain sequences. Each unique TCR and UMI combination was seen more than ten times on average in raw reads.

This clonotype was seen repeatedly, ten times or more. Between the trimmed V and J ends, which lost 4 bases and 8 bases, there was a span of 14 bases. CDR1 and CDR2 (germline): MNHEY, SMNVEV (reference sequence). The CDR3 consists of 14 residues. TCRdb reprocessed the 5' RACE reads via MiXCR and lists one record per CDR3 protein. The sample comprises tens of thousands of distinct CDR3 sequences, around 15% of which are singletons, and 56% rests with the top ten. Time point defined: sample taken at primary tumor resection. The authors sequenced whole RNA from tumor, nontumor lung or frozen PBMC without sorting.

The receptor's source is a male donor with early-stage non-small cell lung cancer. The chain links TRBV27 to TRBJ1-4, with D unresolved. Sequenced material: PBMCs, taken at surgery. CDR3 sequence: CASSYTYGGEKLFF. DNA for the CDR3: TGTGCCAGCAGTTACACTTACGGCGGAGAAAAACTGTTTTTT.